This TCR beta chain was sequenced in a study of early T cells in non-severe SARS-CoV-2 infection. Separate cDNA molecules each had unique molecular identifiers attached to them. TCRdb reanalysed the 5' RACE reads using MiXCR and keeps one entry per CDR3 protein. The sample records around 83,000 distinct CDR3 sequences, 8% to 13% being singletons. The V gene's germline CDR1 is LNHDA and CDR2 SQIVND (reference sequence). The CDR3 is 14 amino acids. Study-level results: Sequences matched to VDJdb favored anti-spike CD8 responses, while private and CD4 specificities were missed.

This clonotype turned up a few times. Its antigen is not identified. The sequenced sample was whole blood, obtained at baseline. J is TRBJ2-2 and V is TRBV19; D gene ambiguous. The sequence was obtained from an adult who was a healthcare worker with PCR-confirmed SARS-CoV-2 infection or an uninfected control (not recorded which). The CDR3 is CGTIHEQGPGELFF. CDR3 sequence (DNA): TGTGGCACCATACACGAGCAAGGGCCCGGGGAGCTGTTTTTT.